This TCR beta chain was sequenced during a study of blood T cell repertoires in COVID-19. Seattle's enrolled individuals joined amid active infection and were then monitored longitudinally. In the original analysis: By means of reference gene primer amplification, nucleated cell counts were estimated. Sequencing was performed with immunoSEQ multiplex PCR; in TCRdb, only in-frame clones are kept and a portion is missing. V and J calls and clone size are those listed in that table; D and trimming were worked out from the DNA. The repertoire includes around 160,000 clones, approximately 93% of them detected once, and roughly 2.1% sits in the top ten. Trimming pared 2 bases from V and 6 bases from J, leaving 8 bases between. The CDR3 runs 13 residues. Germline assignment: CDR1 MNHEY and CDR2 SVGEGT.

The sample taken for sequencing was peripheral blood. The TCR was taken from a woman aged 60-75 years with COVID-19, enrolled during active disease. The V and J genes are TRBV6-2 or TRBV6-3 and TRBJ1-5; no reliable D call. CDR3 residues: CASSYQARQPQHF. CDR3 nucleotide sequence: TGTGCCAGCAGTTACCAGGCCCGTCAGCCCCAGCATTTT.